This T cell receptor beta chain was captured in a study of blood T cells in healthy people across ages. Whole-study results and caveats: Older age coincided with a roughly linear decline in TCR beta diversity per million T cells. The long-lived group displayed more naive CD4+ cells, plus higher diversity, than the aged donors did.

V lost 1 base and J lost 7, with 13 bases in between. This CDR3 contains 14 residues. CDR1 and CDR2 (germline): MNHEY, SVGAGI. Comment on this clonotype: As yet, its antigen is unknown.

The authors ran a second PCR of about 7 to 11 cycles using a sample-barcoded 5' primer and a J-beta primer mix. Sequencing yielded, for each sample, at least 2.5 million paired-end reads carrying CDR3. TCRdb re-called the 5' RACE reads through MiXCR, storing one row per CDR3 protein. The repertoire holds 1,500,000 or so distinct CDR3 sequences, with approximately 60% as singletons. The chain uses TRBV6-5 and TRBJ1-1; weak D call: TRBD1 (5 bases). The sequence derives from a man aged 18 to 35 in good health. Sequences were obtained from blood. The CDR3 region has the DNA TGTGCCAGCAGTTACTTAAGGGGCGATCATGAAGCTTTCTTT. This encodes CASSYLRGDHEAFF.